The rows below give T cell receptor beta chains drawn from one sample of a study of T cell changes during pregnancy in multiple sclerosis. Measured with immunoSEQ multiplex PCR; TCRdb has only the in-frame clones, and not every one. The repertoire includes about 39,000 clones, approximately 94% of them detected once, and 1.5% to 2% sits in the top ten. The sequenced sample was peripheral blood, obtained in the third trimester of pregnancy. The source is a female donor with multiple sclerosis, enrolled in a pregnancy study. CDR3s include the opening cysteine and the closing phenylalanine or tryptophan. A D gene is named only where the DNA matches it firmly. Clone size is not always given. Where it is, it says once, few, many or a class for expanded clones.

>TRBJ2-1|TRBV5-4|NA|NA
TGTGCCAGCAGCTTGGCCGAGCGGGCCAATGAGCAGTTCTTC
CASSLAERANEQFF
>TRBJ2-1|TRBV7-8|NA|TRBD2
TGTGCCAGCAGCTTACCGGGACTAGCTTACAATGAGCAGTTCTTC
CASSLPGLAYNEQFF
>TRBJ2-7|TRBV19|NA|NA
TGTGCCAGTAGTTTCCACAGAGAAAGGCAGTACTTC
CASSFHRERQYF
>TRBJ1-2|TRBV6-5|NA|NA
TGTGCCAGCAAAGACGAGGGTGGCTACACCTTC
CASKDEGGYTF
>TRBJ1-1|TRBV25-1|once|TRBD1
TGTGCCAACGTGATGACAGGGAGAAAACCGAACACTGAAGCTTTCTTT
CANVMTGRKPNTEAFF
>TRBJ2-7|TRBV6-5|NA|NA
TGTGCCAGCAGGATGACAGTCTCCTACGAGCAGTACTTC
CASRMTVSYEQYF
>TRBJ1-2|TRBV7-8|NA|NA
TGTGCCAGCAGCTTCGACATCCTTGGGTATGGCTACACCTTC
CASSFDILGYGYTF
>TRBJ2-7|TRBV27|NA|NA
TGTGCCGTACCAACACCCAGGGGACGGACCTACGAGCAGTACTTC
CAVPTPRGRTYEQYF
>TRBJ2-1|TRBV27|NA|TRBD1
TGTGCCAGCAGTAGCAGGGGGTCCTACAATGAGCAGTTCTTC
CASSSRGSYNEQFF
>TRBJ2-7|TRBV7-2|NA|TRBD2
TGTGCCAGCAGCAAGATCACTAGCGGGGGGGCCTACGAGCAGTACTTC
CASSKITSGGAYEQYF
>TRBJ2-5|TRBV6-5|NA|TRBD2
TGTGCCAGCAGTTACCGGCCCCCTAGCGGTCGGGAGACCCAGTACTTC
CASSYRPPSGRETQYF
>TRBJ2-5|TRBV15|NA|TRBD2
TGTGCCACCAGCCCAAACGATCCGGGACTAGCGTGGGAGACCCAGTACTTC
CATSPNDPGLAWETQYF
>TRBJ2-7|TRBV9|once|NA
TGTGCCAGCAGCGTAGGGATAGGGGGAGACGAGCAGTACTTC
CASSVGIGGDEQYF